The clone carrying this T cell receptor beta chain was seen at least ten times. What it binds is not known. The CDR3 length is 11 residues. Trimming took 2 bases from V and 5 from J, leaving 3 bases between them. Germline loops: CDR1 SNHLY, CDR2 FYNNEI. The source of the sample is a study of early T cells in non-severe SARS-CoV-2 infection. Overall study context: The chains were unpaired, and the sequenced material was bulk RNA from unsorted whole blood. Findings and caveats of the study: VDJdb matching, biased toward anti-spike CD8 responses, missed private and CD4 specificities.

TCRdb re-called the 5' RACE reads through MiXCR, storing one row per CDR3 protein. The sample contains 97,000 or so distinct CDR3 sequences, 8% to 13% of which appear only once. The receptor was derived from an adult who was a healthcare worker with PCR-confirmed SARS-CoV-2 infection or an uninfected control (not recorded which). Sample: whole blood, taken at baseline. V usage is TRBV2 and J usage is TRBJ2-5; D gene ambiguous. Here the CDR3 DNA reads TGTGCCAGCAGTGAACGGGAGACCCAGTACTTC. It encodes CASSERETQYF.